Listed below are T cell receptor beta chains from one sample, sequenced in a study of shared clonotypes between healthy human individuals. Clones were read by immunoSEQ multiplex PCR, and TCRdb kept only the in-frame ones, dropping some. Of 2 million to 3 million clones listed, about 92% are singletons. The sequencing input was naive CD4+ T cells sorted from blood. The origin of the receptors is a man between 18 and 35 years old in good health. The CDR3 runs from the conserved cysteine through the conserved F or W. D genes are given only for firm matches. Size is omitted from some rows. Given values are once, few, many or a class for expanded clones.

d_gene,v_gene,abundance,j_gene,CDR3nt,CDR3aa
TRBD1,TRBV27,.,TRBJ1-2,TGTGCCAGCAGGCTTACAGGGGGCAACTATGGCTACACCTTC,CASRLTGGNYGYTF
.,TRBV5-4,.,TRBJ2-1,TGTGCCAGCAGCCCCGGGAGCGGCTCCTACAATGAGCAGTTCTTC,CASSPGSGSYNEQFF
TRBD2,TRBV9,.,TRBJ2-7,TGTGCCAGGCACGTACTAGCGGGAGGAACCGAGCAGTACTTC,CARHVLAGGTEQYF
TRBD1,TRBV18,.,TRBJ1-1,TGTGCCAGCTCACCGGGACAGTTGAACACTGAAGCTTTCTTT,CASSPGQLNTEAFF
.,TRBV10-3,few,TRBJ1-1,TGTGCCATCAGTGACCTAGGCACTGAAGCTTTCTTT,CAISDLGTEAFF
.,TRBV5-1,.,TRBJ2-3,TGCGCCAGCAGCTTGGGGGTGGGACCTGGCACAGATACGCAGTATTTT,CASSLGVGPGTDTQYF
TRBD1,TRBV5-6,.,TRBJ1-2,TGTGCCAGCAGCTCCGGACAGGGGGCTAACTATGGCTACACCTTC,CASSSGQGANYGYTF
.,TRBV9,.,TRBJ2-5,TGTGCCAGCAGCGTAGGACCACAAGAGACCCAGTACTTC,CASSVGPQETQYF
.,TRBV6-1,once,TRBJ1-5,TGTGCCAGCAGAGATGACAGGAATAATCAGCCCCAGCATTTT,CASRDDRNNQPQHF
.,TRBV19,few,TRBJ1-2,TGTGCCAGTAGTATCCAGGGCGGTGTTCCCTATGGCTACACCTTC,CASSIQGGVPYGYTF
.,TRBV5-1,.,TRBJ2-3,TGCGCCAGCAGCCTGAAGACGACAACCGATACGCAGTATTTT,CASSLKTTTDTQYF
.,TRBV5-1,.,TRBJ1-1,TGCGCCAGCAGCACCGAAGGAGGGCTGAACACTGAAGCTTTCTTT,CASSTEGGLNTEAFF
TRBD1,TRBV6-6,.,TRBJ2-2,TGTGCCAGCAGTACGGGACAGGGGATCACCGGGGAGCTGTTTTTT,CASSTGQGITGELFF
.,TRBV7-3,.,TRBJ2-1,TGTGCCAGCAGTCGTTTGGGACACCGATACAATGAGCAGTTCTTC,CASSRLGHRYNEQFF
.,TRBV10-3,.,TRBJ2-5,TGTGCCATCAGTGACCCGGGCAGGGTTTTGGAGACCCAGTACTTC,CAISDPGRVLETQYF
.,TRBV5-4,.,TRBJ2-2,TGTGCCAGCAGCTTCTCAGGGAACGGGGAGCTGTTTTTT,CASSFSGNGELFF
.,TRBV19,.,TRBJ2-1,TGTGCCAGTAGTATAGGGAGAAGGGTAGACTACGGCAATGAGCAGTTCTTC,CASSIGRRVDYGNEQFF
.,TRBV2,.,TRBJ1-6,TGTGCCAGCAGTGAAAAGCGCCTGGGACATTCACCCCTCCACTTT,CASSEKRLGHSPLHF
TRBD2,TRBV7-9,.,TRBJ2-5,TGTGCCAGCAGCTTAGCTCCCGGGACTAGTTTTGGGGAGACCCAGTACTTC,CASSLAPGTSFGETQYF
.,TRBV11-2,.,TRBJ1-2,TGTGCCAGCAGCTTAGGGGGGACGGCCTATGGCTACACCTTC,CASSLGGTAYGYTF
.,TRBV5-4,.,TRBJ1-3,TGTGCCAGCAGCCTCGAGCGGGAAGGATCTGGAAACACCATATATTTT,CASSLEREGSGNTIYF
.,TRBV6-1,.,TRBJ1-3,TGTGCCAGCAGTGTGGGGCAGAATTCTGGAAACACCATATATTTT,CASSVGQNSGNTIYF
TRBD1,TRBV6-1,.,TRBJ2-5,TGTGCCAGCACCTTCAGACAGGGGGTTCAAGAGACCCAGTACTTC,CASTFRQGVQETQYF
.,TRBV15,.,TRBJ2-7,TGTGCCACCAGCAGTAGAGACAGTGGATCCTACGAGCAGTACTTC,CATSSRDSGSYEQYF
TRBD2,TRBV7-3,.,TRBJ2-1,TGTGCCAGCAGCTTACCGGGACTAGGGCCCCTGGAGCAGTTCTTC,CASSLPGLGPLEQFF
.,TRBV9,.,TRBJ2-3,TGTGCCAGCAGCGTAGAGGCCATTAGCACAGATACGCAGTATTTT,CASSVEAISTDTQYF
.,TRBV18,.,TRBJ1-5,TGTGCCAGCTCACCGGGAATCTCTTGGGGAGGGAGCAATCAGCCCCAGCATTTT,CASSPGISWGGSNQPQHF
.,TRBV6-1,.,TRBJ1-4,TGTGCCAGCAGTGGGGACGCTGCAACTAATGAAAAACTGTTTTTT,CASSGDAATNEKLFF
TRBD1,TRBV5-1,.,TRBJ1-4,TGCGCCAGCAGCTTGGGGGACAGGGACAATGAAAAACTGTTTTTT,CASSLGDRDNEKLFF
.,TRBV6-1,.,TRBJ1-6,TGTGCCAGCAGAGTAGGTATGGAGAATTCACCCCTCCACTTT,CASRVGMENSPLHF
TRBD1,TRBV27,.,TRBJ2-7,TGTGCCAGCAGTATCGGACAGGGGCGCTTAAGCTCCTACGAGCAGTACTTC,CASSIGQGRLSSYEQYF
TRBD2,TRBV10-3,.,TRBJ2-2,TGTGCCATCAGTGAGACTCCGACTAGCGGGGGGGCGAACACCGGGGAGCTGTTTTTT,CAISETPTSGGANTGELFF
TRBD1,TRBV2,.,TRBJ1-1,TGTGCCAGCGGGGGACAGGGGCCAACTGAAGCTTTCTTT,CASGGQGPTEAFF
.,TRBV7-7,.,TRBJ1-1,TGTGCTAGCAGCACAGGCGAGAACACTGAAGCTTTCTTT,CASSTGENTEAFF
.,TRBV18,few,TRBJ1-1,TGTGCCAGCTCACCACTGCAGGGAAGCACTGAAGCTTTCTTT,CASSPLQGSTEAFF
.,TRBV30,.,TRBJ2-7,TGTGCCTGGAGTGCTTCCCTGAACGAGCAGTACTTC,CAWSASLNEQYF
TRBD1,TRBV5-4,.,TRBJ2-7,TGTGCCAGCAGCTTGGAAGGACAGGCCAGAACCTACGAGCAGTACTTC,CASSLEGQARTYEQYF
TRBD2,TRBV6-1,once,TRBJ2-5,TGTGCCAGCATGGGGCTAGCGGGGCCCCAAGAGACCCAGTACTTC,CASMGLAGPQETQYF
.,TRBV7-8,.,TRBJ2-6,TGTGCCAGCAGGCGGGGTACTTCTGGGGCCAACGTCCTGACTTTC,CASRRGTSGANVLTF
TRBD1,TRBV5-1,once,TRBJ2-1,TGCGCCAGCAGCTTGAGACAGGGGGGGCACAATGAGCAGTTCTTC,CASSLRQGGHNEQFF
TRBD1,TRBV30,few,TRBJ1-1,TGTGCCTGGAACAGGGGGCAGACTGAAGCTTTCTTT,CAWNRGQTEAFF
TRBD1,TRBV10-1,.,TRBJ1-5,TGCGAACAGGGGGCCTGGAAGGGCCAGCATTTT,CEQGAWKGQHF
.,TRBV6-5,.,TRBJ1-1,TGTGCCAGCAAGCCACAACCGGACACTGAAGCTTTCTTT,CASKPQPDTEAFF
.,TRBV7-8,.,TRBJ2-7,TGTGCCAGCAGCCCGGAGTTCGCCCGTGTCGAGCAGTACTTC,CASSPEFARVEQYF
.,TRBV6-1,.,TRBJ1-4,TGTGCCAGCATTTCGCCGGGGGGCGATGAAAAACTGTTTTTT,CASISPGGDEKLFF
.,TRBV6-5,.,TRBJ1-1,TGTGCCAGCAGTTACTCAGGGAAGATGAACACTGAAGCTTTCTTT,CASSYSGKMNTEAFF
.,TRBV7-9,once,TRBJ2-5,TGTGCCAGCAGCTTATTTACCGTAAAAGAGACCCAGTACTTC,CASSLFTVKETQYF
TRBD1,TRBV18,.,TRBJ1-4,TGTGCCAGCTCACCTCGACAGGGGACGTCAAGCGAAAAACTGTTTTTT,CASSPRQGTSSEKLFF
TRBD1,TRBV5-1,.,TRBJ2-7,TGCGCCAGCAGCTTGGGGACAGGGGCCAACGAGCAGTACTTC,CASSLGTGANEQYF
TRBD2,TRBV2,.,TRBJ2-5,TGTGCCAGCAGGGACGGGGCGGGAGGGCTGAAAGAGACCCAGTACTTC,CASRDGAGGLKETQYF
.,TRBV18,.,TRBJ2-7,TGTGCCAGCTCACCTAGGCAGGGAATGGACGAGCAGTACTTC,CASSPRQGMDEQYF